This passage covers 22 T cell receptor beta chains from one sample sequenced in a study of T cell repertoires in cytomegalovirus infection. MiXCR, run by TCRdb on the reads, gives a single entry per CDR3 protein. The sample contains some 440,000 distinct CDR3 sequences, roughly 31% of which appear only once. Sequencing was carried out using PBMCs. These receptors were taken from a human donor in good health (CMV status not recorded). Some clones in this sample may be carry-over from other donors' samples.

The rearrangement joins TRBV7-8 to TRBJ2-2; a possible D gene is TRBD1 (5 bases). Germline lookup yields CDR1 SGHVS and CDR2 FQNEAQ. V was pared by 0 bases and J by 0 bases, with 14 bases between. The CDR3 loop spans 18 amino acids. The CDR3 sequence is CASSLAMPVGANTGELFF. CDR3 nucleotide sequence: TGTGCCAGCAGCTTAGCGATGCCCGTAGGGGCGAACACCGGGGAGCTGTTTTTT. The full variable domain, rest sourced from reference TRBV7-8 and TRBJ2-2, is GAGVSQSPRYKVAKRGQDVALRCDPISGHVSLFWYQQALGQGPEFLTYFQNEAQLDKSGLPSDRFFAERPEGSVSTLKIQRTQQEDSAVYLCASSLAMPVGANTGELFFGEGSRLTVL.

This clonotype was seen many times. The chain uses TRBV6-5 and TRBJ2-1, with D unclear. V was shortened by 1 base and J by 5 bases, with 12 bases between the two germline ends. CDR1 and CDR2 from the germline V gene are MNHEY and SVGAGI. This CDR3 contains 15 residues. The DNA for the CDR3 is TGTGCCAGCAGTTACTTCCGAGGTAGCCACAATGAGCAGTTCTTC. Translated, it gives CASSYFRGSHNEQFF.

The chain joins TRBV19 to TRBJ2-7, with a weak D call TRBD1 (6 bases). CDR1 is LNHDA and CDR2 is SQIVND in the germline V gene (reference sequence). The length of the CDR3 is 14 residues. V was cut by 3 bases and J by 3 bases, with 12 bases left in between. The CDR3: CASSIDTGNYEQYF. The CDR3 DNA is TGTGCCAGTAGTATTGACACAGGGAACTACGAGCAGTACTTC.

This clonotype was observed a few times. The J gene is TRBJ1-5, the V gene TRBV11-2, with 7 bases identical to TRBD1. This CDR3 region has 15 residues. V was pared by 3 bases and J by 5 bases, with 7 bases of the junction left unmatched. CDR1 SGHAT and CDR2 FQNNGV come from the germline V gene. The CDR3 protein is CASSLNRGGDQPQHF. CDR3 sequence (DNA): TGTGCCAGCAGCTTGAACAGGGGAGGGGATCAGCCCCAGCATTTT.

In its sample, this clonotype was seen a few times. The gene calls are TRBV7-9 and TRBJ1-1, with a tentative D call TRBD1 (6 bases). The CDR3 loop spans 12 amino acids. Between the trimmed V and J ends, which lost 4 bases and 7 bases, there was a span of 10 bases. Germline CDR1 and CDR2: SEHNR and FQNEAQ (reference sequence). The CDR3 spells CASSYDRNEAFF. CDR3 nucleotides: TGTGCCAGCAGCTACGACAGGAATGAAGCTTTCTTT.

CDR3 amino acids: CASTRGNTQYF. The CDR3 nucleotides read TGTGCCAGCACCCGGGGGAATACGCAGTATTTT. The rearrangement links TRBV12-3 or TRBV12-4 to TRBJ2-3; D perhaps matches TRBD2 (6 bases). Trimming cost V 7 bases and J 7 bases, with 9 bases left between them. The CDR3 runs to 11 residues.

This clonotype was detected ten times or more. CDR3 loop: CASSQDWGSDTEAFF. CDR3 DNA: TGTGCCAGCAGCCAAGACTGGGGGTCCGACACTGAAGCTTTCTTT. J is TRBJ1-1 and V is TRBV4-2; possibly TRBD1 for D (5 bases). CDR1 and CDR2 from the germline V gene are LGHNA and YNFKEQ. The CDR3 length is 15 residues. V dropped 0 bases and J dropped 3 bases, with 11 bases sitting between them.

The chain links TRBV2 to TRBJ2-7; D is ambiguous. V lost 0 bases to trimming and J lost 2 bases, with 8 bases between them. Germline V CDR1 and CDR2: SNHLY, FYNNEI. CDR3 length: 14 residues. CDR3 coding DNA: TGTGCCAGCAGTGAAGCCAGGACCACCTACGAGCAGTACTTC. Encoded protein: CASSEARTTYEQYF.

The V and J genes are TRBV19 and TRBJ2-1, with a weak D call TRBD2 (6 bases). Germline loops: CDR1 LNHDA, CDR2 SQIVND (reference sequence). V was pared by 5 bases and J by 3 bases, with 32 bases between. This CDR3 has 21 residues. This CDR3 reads CASSPAADLGTRGTIYNEQFF. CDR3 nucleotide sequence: TGTGCCAGTAGTCCCGCGGCAGATTTGGGTACACGCGGGACCATCTACAATGAGCAGTTCTTC. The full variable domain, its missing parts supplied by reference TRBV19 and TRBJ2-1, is DGGITQSPKYLFRKEGQNVTLSCEQNLNHDAMYWYRQDPGQGLRLIYYSQIVNDFQKGDIAEGYSVSREKKESFPLTVTSAQKNPTAFYLCASSPAADLGTRGTIYNEQFFGPGTRLTVL.

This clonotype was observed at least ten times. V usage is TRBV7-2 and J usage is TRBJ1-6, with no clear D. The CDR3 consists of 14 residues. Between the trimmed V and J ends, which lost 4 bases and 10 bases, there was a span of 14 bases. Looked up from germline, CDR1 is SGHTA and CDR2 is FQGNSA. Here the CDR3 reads CASSSGVKKSPLHF. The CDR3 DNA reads TGTGCCAGCAGCTCGGGAGTCAAGAAATCACCCCTCCACTTT.

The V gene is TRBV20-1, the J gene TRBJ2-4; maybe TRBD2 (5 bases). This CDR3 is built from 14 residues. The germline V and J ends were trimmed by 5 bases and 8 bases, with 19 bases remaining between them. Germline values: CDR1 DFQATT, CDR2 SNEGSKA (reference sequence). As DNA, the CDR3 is TGCAGTGCTGAGGGAGCCGTCCTTGCGGACATTCAGTACTTC. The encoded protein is CSAEGAVLADIQYF.

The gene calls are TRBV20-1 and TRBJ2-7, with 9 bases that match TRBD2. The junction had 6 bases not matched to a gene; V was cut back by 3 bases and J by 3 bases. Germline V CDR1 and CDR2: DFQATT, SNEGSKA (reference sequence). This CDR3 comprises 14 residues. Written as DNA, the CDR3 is TGCAGTGCTAGCTTAGCGGGGGCCCTCTACGAGCAGTACTTC. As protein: CSASLAGALYEQYF.

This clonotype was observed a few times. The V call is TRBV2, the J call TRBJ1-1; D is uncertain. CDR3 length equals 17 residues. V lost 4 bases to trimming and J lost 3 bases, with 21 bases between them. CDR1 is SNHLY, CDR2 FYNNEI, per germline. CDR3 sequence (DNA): TGTGCCAGCAGTGTTCATTCGAGAGGGATTAGGGACACTGAAGCTTTCTTT. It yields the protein CASSVHSRGIRDTEAFF.

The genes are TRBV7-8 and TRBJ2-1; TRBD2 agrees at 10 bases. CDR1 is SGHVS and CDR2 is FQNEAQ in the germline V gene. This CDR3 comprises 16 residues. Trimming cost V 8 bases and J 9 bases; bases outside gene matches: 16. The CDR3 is CASARRVAGGRGEQFF. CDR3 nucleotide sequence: TGTGCCAGCGCTAGGCGGGTAGCGGGGGGTCGAGGTGAGCAGTTCTTC.

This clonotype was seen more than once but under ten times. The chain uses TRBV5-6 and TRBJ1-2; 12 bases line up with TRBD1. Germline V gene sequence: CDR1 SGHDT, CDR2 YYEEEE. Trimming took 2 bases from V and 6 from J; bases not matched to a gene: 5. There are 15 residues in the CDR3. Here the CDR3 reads CASSFGDRGHDGYTF. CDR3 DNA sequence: TGTGCCAGCAGCTTTGGGGACAGGGGGCATGATGGCTACACCTTC.

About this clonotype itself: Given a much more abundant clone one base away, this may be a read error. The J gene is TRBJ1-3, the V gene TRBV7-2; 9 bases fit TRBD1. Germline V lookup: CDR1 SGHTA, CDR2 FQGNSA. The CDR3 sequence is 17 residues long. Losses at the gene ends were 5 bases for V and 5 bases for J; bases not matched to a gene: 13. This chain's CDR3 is CASSGRRATGGRNTIYF. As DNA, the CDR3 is TGTGCCAGCAGCGGCCGCCGTGCGACAGGGGGGAGAAACACCATATATTTT.

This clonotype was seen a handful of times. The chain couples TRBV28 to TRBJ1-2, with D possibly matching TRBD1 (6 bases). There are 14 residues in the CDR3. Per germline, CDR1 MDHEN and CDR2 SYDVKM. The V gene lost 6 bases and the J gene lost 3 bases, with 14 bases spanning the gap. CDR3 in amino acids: CASSTLQGYYGYTF. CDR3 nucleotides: TGTGCCAGCAGCACCCTACAGGGCTACTATGGCTACACCTTC.

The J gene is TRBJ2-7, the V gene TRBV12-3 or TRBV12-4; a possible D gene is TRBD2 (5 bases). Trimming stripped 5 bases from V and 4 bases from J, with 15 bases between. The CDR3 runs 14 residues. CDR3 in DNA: TGTGCCAGCAGTCCCGGCCCCACTAGTTACGAGCAGTACTTC. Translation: CASSPGPTSYEQYF.

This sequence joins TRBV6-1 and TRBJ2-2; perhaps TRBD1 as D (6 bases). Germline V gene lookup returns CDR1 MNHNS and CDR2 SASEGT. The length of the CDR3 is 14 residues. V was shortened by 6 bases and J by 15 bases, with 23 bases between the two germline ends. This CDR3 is CASREFGGTGYMFF. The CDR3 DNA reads TGTGCCAGCAGGGAATTTGGGGGCACCGGGTATATGTTTTTT.

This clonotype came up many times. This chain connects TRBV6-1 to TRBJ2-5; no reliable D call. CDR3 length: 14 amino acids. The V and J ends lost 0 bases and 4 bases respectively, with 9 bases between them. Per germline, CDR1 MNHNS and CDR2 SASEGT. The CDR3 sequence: CASSEALRVETQYF. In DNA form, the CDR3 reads TGTGCCAGCAGTGAAGCGCTTCGAGTAGAGACCCAGTACTTC.

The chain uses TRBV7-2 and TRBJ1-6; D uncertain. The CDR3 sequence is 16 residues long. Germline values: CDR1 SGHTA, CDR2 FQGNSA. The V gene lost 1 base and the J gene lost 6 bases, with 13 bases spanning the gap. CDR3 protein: CASSLGNMIPNSPLHF. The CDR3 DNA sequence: TGTGCCAGCAGCTTAGGTAACATGATACCTAATTCACCCCTCCACTTT.

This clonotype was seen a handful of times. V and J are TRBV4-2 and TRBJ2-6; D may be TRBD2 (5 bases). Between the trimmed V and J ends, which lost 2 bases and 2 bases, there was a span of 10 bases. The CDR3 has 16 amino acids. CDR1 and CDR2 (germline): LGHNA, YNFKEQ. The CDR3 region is CASSQFEGTGANVLTF. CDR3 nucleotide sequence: TGTGCCAGCAGCCAATTTGAGGGTACTGGGGCCAACGTCCTGACTTTC.